This T cell receptor (beta chain) is drawn from a study of blood T cell repertoires in COVID-19. Study context: Samples taken during acute and convalescent COVID-19 were collected in the United States, Italy and Spain. Sample material is recorded as cDNA or gDNA derived from T cells, B-cell-depleted T cells, or PBMCs.

Original processing methods: Scientists estimated how many nucleated cells there were by amplifying reference gene primers. The protocol was immunoSEQ multiplex PCR, while the TCRdb copy is restricted to in-frame clones and leaves out a portion. That table furnishes V, J and clone size, whereas the DNA furnished D and trimming. The table has roughly 140,000 clones, roughly 86% seen once. The CDR3 has 16 residues. V lost 6 bases, J lost 4 bases, and 9 bases stayed unmatched. Germline-derived CDR1 and CDR2 are MNHNY and SVGAGI (reference sequence). The TCR sequence derives from a man in his fifties with active or convalescent COVID-19. Source material: peripheral blood. This chain connects TRBV6-6 to TRBJ2-2, with 9 bases that match TRBD1. The CDR3 nucleotides are TGTGCCAGCAGCCCTCGGGACAGGGTGGGCACCGGGGAGCTGTTTTTT. Amino acids: CASSPRDRVGTGELFF.